These 23 T cell receptor beta chains came from one sample sequenced in a study of control samples from healthy donors and cancer patients. Profiling relied on immunoSEQ multiplex PCR, and the TCRdb table lists in-frame clones only, not all of them. The data hold about 89,000 clones, with over 75% observed a single time. The sample consisted of blood. These receptors were collected from a middle-aged woman in good health.

This rearrangement joins TRBV7-2 to TRBJ1-4; D is unclear. CDR3 length equals 16 residues. Trimming took off 6 bases at V and 0 bases at J, with 14 bases between the two ends. CDR1 is SGHTA, CDR2 FQGNSA, per germline. CDR3 residues: CASSAWRGTTNEKLFF. The CDR3 DNA sequence: TGTGCCAGCAGTGCCTGGCGTGGGACAACTAATGAAAAACTGTTTTTT.

Concerning this clone: In the same sample, other DNA sequences code for this CDR3. V and J are TRBV5-6 and TRBJ1-6; D unclear. Germline values: CDR1 SGHDT, CDR2 YYEEEE. This CDR3 contains 12 residues. The V gene lost 2 bases and the J gene lost 5 bases, with 2 bases spanning the gap. The DNA of the CDR3 is TGTGCCAGCAGCTTAAATAATTCACCCCTCCACTTT. Translating it yields CASSLNNSPLHF.

The genes are TRBV2 and TRBJ1-1; D is ambiguous. Deletions cut 6 bases from V and 7 bases from J, with 12 bases between. CDR1 SNHLY and CDR2 FYNNEI come from the germline V gene. CDR3 size: 12 residues. CDR3 in amino acids: CASSLKGGEAFF. The CDR3, as DNA: TGTGCCAGCAGCCTAAAGGGTGGTGAAGCTTTCTTT.

The genes are TRBV4-2 and TRBJ2-3; 11 nucleotides match TRBD2. V lost 2 bases and J lost 4; bases outside the gene matches: 8. Germline V gene data show CDR1 as LGHNA and CDR2 as YNFKEQ. This CDR3 is 17 amino acids long. CDR3 coding DNA: TGTGCCAGCAGCCAACTCTCGGCTAGCGGGGGGTCAGATACGCAGTATTTT. It is translated as CASSQLSASGGSDTQYF.

The genes are TRBV19 and TRBJ2-7, with TRBD2 matching 9 bases. Germline CDR1 LNHDA, CDR2 SQIVND (reference sequence). V gave up 1 base and J gave up 0 bases; unmatched junction bases: 4. CDR3 length: 16 amino acids. CDR3 coding DNA: TGTGCCAGTAGTATAGGGGCTAGCGGGGCCTCCTACGAGCAGTACTTC. This codes for CASSIGASGASYEQYF. Full variable domain (remainder filled in from reference TRBV19 and TRBJ2-7): DGGITQSPKYLFRKEGQNVTLSCEQNLNHDAMYWYRQDPGQGLRLIYYSQIVNDFQKGDIAEGYSVSREKKESFPLTVTSAQKNPTAFYLCASSIGASGASYEQYFGPGTRLTVT.

This chain connects TRBV28 to TRBJ2-1; no clear D. Trimming cost V 4 bases and J 0 bases, with 13 bases left between them. From germline, CDR1 is MDHEN and CDR2 SYDVKM. The CDR3 is 16 amino acids. The CDR3 nucleotides read TGTGCCAGCAGTTCACCACACTCCAGCTCCTACAATGAGCAGTTCTTC. This sequence encodes CASSSPHSSSYNEQFF.

The CDR3 reads CASSWVDDTEAFF. In DNA form, the CDR3 reads TGTGCCAGCAGCTGGGTTGACGACACTGAAGCTTTCTTT. This chain joins TRBV5-5 and TRBJ1-1; D gene unclear. The CDR3 consists of 13 residues. V lost 3 bases and J 3 bases, leaving 9 bases between the germline ends. Germline V lookup: CDR1 SGHKS, CDR2 YYEKEE (reference sequence).

The chain couples TRBV10-3 to TRBJ1-2; TRBD1 might be the D (5 bases). Germline values: CDR1 ENHRY, CDR2 SYGVKD. V was trimmed by 4 bases and J by 8 bases, leaving 17 bases between them. CDR3 length: 14 residues. In DNA, the CDR3 is TGTGCCATCAGTGGGGGCACTAACCTAGGAGGCTACACCTTC. This translates into CAISGGTNLGGYTF.

CDR3 DNA: TGTGCCAGCGCCAGCGGGGAAGGCGGAAATGAGCAGTTCTTC. Protein product: CASASGEGGNEQFF. The rearrangement links TRBV7-2 to TRBJ2-1, with 7 nucleotides matching TRBD2. J lost 7 bases, V lost 8 bases, and 11 bases had no gene match. The CDR3 loop spans 14 amino acids. Germline V gene lookup returns CDR1 SGHTA and CDR2 FQGNSA.

This clone was picked up one time. V and J are TRBV9 and TRBJ2-1; 8 bases match TRBD2. The junction had 1 base not matched to a gene; V was cut back by 2 bases and J by 9 bases. Germline lookup yields CDR1 SGDLS and CDR2 YYNGEE. This CDR3 has 12 residues. The CDR3 DNA sequence: TGTGCCAGCAGCGTTACTAGCGGTGAGCAGTTCTTC. It specifies CASSVTSGEQFF.

CDR3 amino acids: CAISGNLAGGSNTGELFF. The CDR3 nucleotides read TGTGCCATCAGTGGGAACCTAGCGGGGGGCTCGAACACCGGGGAGCTGTTTTTT. The rearrangement joins TRBV10-3 to TRBJ2-2, with 11 positions matching TRBD2. The CDR3 runs 18 residues. Germline CDR1 ENHRY, CDR2 SYGVKD. V trimming: 4 bases; J trimming: 0 bases; junction bases outside the gene matches: 7.

The chain combines TRBV6-2 or TRBV6-3 with TRBJ2-1, with 8 bases that match TRBD2. V lost 5 bases, J lost 4 bases, and 10 bases stayed unmatched. There are 16 residues in the CDR3. Germline V gene sequence: CDR1 MNHEY, CDR2 SVGEGT. The CDR3 protein is CASSNSGTRLYNEQFF. The CDR3, as DNA: TGTGCCAGCAGTAATTCCGGGACTAGATTATACAATGAGCAGTTCTTC.

Comments on this clone: One end of the junction fails to match germline, which may point to a read error. The rearrangement joins TRBV30 to TRBJ1-2, with TRBD1 identical over 8 bases. The CDR3 totals 12 residues. The germline gives CDR1 GTSNPN, CDR2 SVGIG (reference sequence). The CDR3 region is CLGQAFNYGYTF. The CDR3 nucleotides are TGCTTGGGACAGGCCTTTAACTATGGCTACACCTTC. The whole variable domain, filled in from reference TRBV30 and TRBJ1-2, reads SQTIHQWPATLVQPVGSPLSLECTVEGTSNPNLYWYRQAAGRGLQLLFYSVGIGQISSEVPQNLSASRPQDRQFILSSKKLLLSDSGFYLCLGQAFNYGYTFGSGTRLTVV.

V gene TRBV7-8 combines with J gene TRBJ2-3, with a possible D match to TRBD2 (6 bases). CDR1 is SGHVS and CDR2 is FQNEAQ in the germline V gene. Trimming removed 0 bases from V and 0 bases from J, with 7 bases in between. The length of the CDR3 is 15 residues. DNA of the CDR3: TGTGCCAGCAGCTTAGCTGGGGGGAGCACAGATACGCAGTATTTT. Its translation: CASSLAGGSTDTQYF.

CDR3 residues: CASSPQLGQGANEKLFF. For the CDR3, the DNA is TGTGCCAGCAGCCCACAGTTGGGACAGGGAGCTAATGAAAAACTGTTTTTT. This chain connects TRBV3-1 (or the pseudogene TRBV3-2) to TRBJ1-4; 9 bases are a match to TRBD1. V trimming: 4 bases; J trimming: 3 bases; junction bases outside the gene matches: 9. The V gene's germline CDR1 is LGHDT and CDR2 YNNKEL (reference sequence). The CDR3 consists of 17 residues.

This chain joins TRBV30 and TRBJ1-5; 10 bases align to TRBD1. The germline V gene encodes CDR1 GTSNPN and CDR2 SVGIG (reference sequence). V dropped 0 bases and J dropped 4; count of bases not matched to a gene: 3. The CDR3 is 15 amino acids. This CDR3 reads CAWSVRGQGNQPQHF. The CDR3, as DNA: TGTGCCTGGAGTGTAAGGGGACAGGGGAATCAGCCCCAGCATTTT.

This chain connects TRBV18 to TRBJ1-2; D gene uncertain. The V end lost 3 bases, the J end lost 6 bases, and 11 bases lay between the germline ends. CDR3 length: 13 amino acids. Germline V gene data show CDR1 as KGHSH and CDR2 as LQKENI. CDR3 DNA: TGTGCCAGCTCACCTAACCCGTCGGATGGCTACACCTTC. Translation: CASSPNPSDGYTF.

The CDR3 loop reads CASRVQGRSTEAFF. Written as DNA, the CDR3 is TGTGCCAGCAGGGTACAGGGACGGAGCACTGAAGCTTTCTTT. The V gene is TRBV6-5, the J gene TRBJ1-1; D may be TRBD1 (6 bases). V shed 6 bases and J shed 4 bases, with 15 bases lying between them. The CDR3 spans 14 residues. Germline V CDR1 and CDR2: MNHEY, SVGAGI.

V usage is TRBV7-2 and J usage is TRBJ2-1; TRBD1 matches at 7 bases. The germline V gene has CDR1 SGHTA and CDR2 FQGNSA. This CDR3 has 16 amino acids. The J segment lost 4 bases and the V segment lost 5 bases, leaving 11 bases of the junction unmatched. The CDR3 bases are TGTGCCAGCAGCCAACGGGGCAGGGGGAAATACAATGAGCAGTTCTTC. This encodes CASSQRGRGKYNEQFF.

In its sample, this clone was seen once. The gene calls are TRBV28 and TRBJ1-4, with no clear D. The V and J ends lost 5 bases and 13 bases respectively, with 8 bases between them. CDR3 length equals 10 residues. From germline, CDR1 is MDHEN and CDR2 SYDVKM. The CDR3 loop reads CASSRTGLFF. DNA of the CDR3: TGTGCCAGCAGTCGGACCGGACTGTTTTTT. The whole variable domain, filled in from reference TRBV28 and TRBJ1-4, reads DVKVTQSSRYLVKRTGEKVFLECVQDMDHENMFWYRQDPGLGLRLIYFSYDVKMKEKGDIPEGYSVSREKKERFSLILESASTNQTSMYLCASSRTGLFFGSGTQLSVL.

This clone occurred a few times. The rearrangement uses TRBV4-3 and TRBJ2-3, with D perhaps given as TRBD1 or TRBD2 (6 bases each). This CDR3 has 15 residues. V lost 1 base and J 4 bases, leaving 12 bases between the germline ends. CDR1 and CDR2 (germline): LGHNA, YSLEER. CDR3 loop: CASSQVGGQADTQYF. The CDR3 coding sequence is TGCGCCAGCAGCCAAGTCGGGGGCCAAGCAGATACGCAGTATTTT.

The chain has TRBV4-3 and TRBJ2-6; D uncertain. V was pared by 0 bases and J by 3 bases, with 12 bases between. The CDR3 contains 17 residues. Germline V gene sequence: CDR1 LGHNA, CDR2 YSLEER. In nucleotides, the CDR3 is TGCGCCAGCAGCCAAGATAGGACCGGCGGTGGGGCCAACGTCCTGACTTTC. Its protein product is CASSQDRTGGGANVLTF.

The V call is TRBV6-4, the J call TRBJ1-5; TRBD1 matches 10 bases. This CDR3 is built from 15 residues. Germline CDR1 reads MRHNA; CDR2 reads SNTAGT. J was trimmed by 5 bases and V by 6 bases; bases with no gene match: 7. The CDR3 DNA follows: TGTGCCAGCAGGACCGGGACAGGGGTGTATCAGCCCCAGCATTTT. Its protein product is CASRTGTGVYQPQHF.